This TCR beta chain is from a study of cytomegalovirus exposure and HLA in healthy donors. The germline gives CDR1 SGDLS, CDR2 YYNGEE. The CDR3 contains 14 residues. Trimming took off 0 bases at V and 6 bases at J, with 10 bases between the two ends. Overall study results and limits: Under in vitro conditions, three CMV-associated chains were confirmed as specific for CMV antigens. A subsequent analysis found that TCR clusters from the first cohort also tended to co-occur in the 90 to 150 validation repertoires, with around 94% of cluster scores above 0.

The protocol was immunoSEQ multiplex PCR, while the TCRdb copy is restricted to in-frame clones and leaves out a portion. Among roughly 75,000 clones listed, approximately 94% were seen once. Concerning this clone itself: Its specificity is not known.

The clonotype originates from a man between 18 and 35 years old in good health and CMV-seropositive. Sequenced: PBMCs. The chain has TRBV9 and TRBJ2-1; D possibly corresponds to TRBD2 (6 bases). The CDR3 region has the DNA TGTGCCAGCAGCGTAGTGGGGGGACTCAATGAGCAGTTCTTC. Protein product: CASSVVGGLNEQFF. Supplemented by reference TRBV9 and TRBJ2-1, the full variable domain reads DSGVTQTPKHLITATGQRVTLRCSPRSGDLSVYWYQQSLDQGLQFLIQYYNGEERAKGNILERFSAQQFPDLHSELNLSSLELGDSALYFCASSVVGGLNEQFFGPGTRLTVL.